This TCR beta chain was profiled in a study of CD8+CD57+ T cells in acquired aplastic anemia. About the study: Sequencing produced an average of roughly 10 million reads per healthy donor for CD4+ cells.

This CDR3 has 15 residues. J was trimmed by 7 bases and V by 3 bases; bases with no gene match: 6. CDR1 and CDR2 (germline): KGHSH, LQKENI. Genomic DNA, serving as template, underwent TCR beta VDJ and CDR3 profiling. Using its own MiXCR run on the reads, TCRdb lists one record per CDR3 protein. This sample has a few hundred thousand distinct CDR3 sequences, with approximately 35% found just once. The chain recombines TRBV18 with TRBJ2-1, with 10 bases identical to TRBD2. Sequencing used sorted CD4+, CD8+, or CD8+CD57+ T cells (not recorded which) from PBMCs. The receptor was isolated from a human donor in good health, serving as a control. The CDR3: CASSPPSGRANEQFF. For the CDR3, the DNA is TGTGCCAGCTCACCGCCGAGCGGGAGGGCAAATGAGCAGTTCTTC.